The 14 T cell receptor beta chains reported below all come from one sample, sequenced in a study of blood T cell repertoires in COVID-19. Method: immunoSEQ multiplex PCR; TCRdb's copy keeps in-frame clones and lacks some. The table lists roughly 250,000 clones, 65% to 85% of them singletons. The sample taken for sequencing was peripheral blood. Every receptor here comes from a human donor in a cohort sampled during active COVID-19.

In nucleotides, the CDR3 is TGTGCCAGCAGTTACTCGAGTGGGGCATCGAGCTACGAGCAGTACTTC. The encoded protein is CASSYSSGASSYEQYF. The gene calls are TRBV6-5 and TRBJ2-7, with D tentatively TRBD1 (5 bases). This CDR3 comprises 16 residues. Looked up from germline, CDR1 is MNHEY and CDR2 is SVGAGI. V lost 0 bases and J 3 bases, leaving 15 bases between the germline ends.

This rearrangement joins TRBV12-3 or TRBV12-4 to TRBJ1-2, with 9 positions matching TRBD1. V was clipped by 6 bases and J by 7 bases; unmatched bases: 3. The length of the CDR3 is 12 residues. The CDR3 spells CASRPTGGGYTF. The CDR3 bases are TGTGCCAGCAGACCGACAGGGGGTGGCTACACCTTC.

The J gene is TRBJ2-5, the V gene TRBV7-2; 11 nucleotides align to TRBD2. Germline CDR1 and CDR2: SGHTA and FQGNSA. The CDR3 is made up of 15 amino acids. J was trimmed by 7 bases and V by 5 bases; bases with no gene match: 9. CDR3 nucleotides: TGTGCCAGCAGCACGGGGACTAGCGGACCGAGGACCCAGTACTTC. Translation gives CASSTGTSGPRTQYF.

This chain joins TRBV11-2 and TRBJ2-7; 7 bases are shared with TRBD1. V was clipped by 3 bases and J by 5 bases; unmatched bases: 1. Germline V gene lookup returns CDR1 SGHAT and CDR2 FQNNGV. This CDR3 has 12 amino acids. DNA of the CDR3: TGTGCCAGCAGCTTGGACAGGAACGAGCAGTACTTC. Its protein product is CASSLDRNEQYF.

This clone was found once. The chain employs TRBV19 and TRBJ1-4; 8 bases are shared with TRBD1. The CDR3 is 16 residues long. The germline V gene has CDR1 LNHDA and CDR2 SQIVND (reference sequence). The trim removed 8 bases at V and 3 bases at J, leaving 11 bases unmatched. The DNA for the CDR3 is TGTGCCAGTGGACAGGGCGGGCCCGGGGCTAATGAAAAACTGTTTTTT. This encodes CASGQGGPGANEKLFF.

J is TRBJ1-6 and V is TRBV9; D gene uncertain. CDR1 SGDLS and CDR2 YYNGEE come from the germline V gene. V lost 4 bases and J 7 bases, leaving 15 bases between the germline ends. The CDR3 is 15 amino acids. CDR3 region: CASSPSPQNNSPLHF. The CDR3 DNA reads TGTGCCAGCAGCCCATCGCCACAAAACAATTCACCCCTCCACTTT. Complete variable domain (other parts from reference TRBV9 and TRBJ1-6): DSGVTQTPKHLITATGQRVTLRCSPRSGDLSVYWYQQSLDQGLQFLIQYYNGEERAKGNILERFSAQQFPDLHSELNLSSLELGDSALYFCASSPSPQNNSPLHFGNGTRLTVT.

J is TRBJ1-3 and V is TRBV30; TRBD1 might be the D (5 bases). CDR3 length: 13 residues. Germline values: CDR1 GTSNPN, CDR2 SVGIG (reference sequence). Trimming removed 6 bases at V and 0 bases at J, with 9 bases between. CDR3 bases: TGTGCCTGCCAACAGGTCTCTGGAAACACCATATATTTT. Amino acids: CACQQVSGNTIYF.

The chain combines TRBV5-1 with TRBJ2-3, with 7 bases fitting TRBD1. This CDR3 spans 15 amino acids. CDR1 is SGHRS and CDR2 is YFSETQ in the germline V gene. V lost 0 bases to trimming and J lost 3 bases; unmatched junction nucleotides: 4. CDR3 loop: CASSLVATGTDTQYF. The CDR3 DNA reads TGCGCCAGCAGCTTGGTTGCGACAGGGACAGATACGCAGTATTTT.

This clone has ten or more counts. This chain joins TRBV24-1 and TRBJ2-1; no firm D call. V lost 7 bases, J lost 4 bases, and 10 bases lay in between. The germline gives CDR1 KGHDR, CDR2 SFDVKD. The length of the CDR3 is 13 residues. The CDR3 reads CATSPAGYNEQFF. The CDR3 DNA reads as TGTGCCACCAGCCCTGCCGGGTACAATGAGCAGTTCTTC.

The chain recombines TRBV2 with TRBJ2-1; 9 nucleotides align to TRBD2. This CDR3 has 14 amino acids. V lost 9 bases to trimming and J lost 7 bases; unmatched junction nucleotides: 10. The germline V gene encodes CDR1 SNHLY and CDR2 FYNNEI. CDR3: CASDPGTSRNEQFF. The CDR3 region has the DNA TGTGCCAGTGACCCGGGGACTAGCAGAAATGAGCAGTTCTTC.

This chain joins TRBV5-5 and TRBJ1-3, with 9 nucleotides matching TRBD1. The CDR3 is 17 residues long. Germline CDR1 is SGHKS and CDR2 is YYEKEE (reference sequence). Germline trimming cut 3 bases from V and 5 bases from J; bases unmatched to any gene: 12. The CDR3 DNA follows: TGTGCCAGCAGCTACAAACCGGGACAGGGAAACCGAAACACCATATATTTT. This translates into CASSYKPGQGNRNTIYF.

V usage is TRBV7-9 and J usage is TRBJ2-7; D is undetermined. With 5 bases removed from V and 2 bases from J, the gap between germline ends came to 7 bases. CDR3 length equals 12 residues. Germline V CDR1 and CDR2: SEHNR, FQNEAQ (reference sequence). CDR3 sequence (DNA): TGTGCCAGCAGCAATACACCCTACGAGCAGTACTTC. It is translated as CASSNTPYEQYF.

The chain recombines TRBV6-1 with TRBJ2-5; TRBD2 might be the D (6 bases). This CDR3 spans 15 amino acids. Between the trimmed V and J ends, which lost 2 bases and 6 bases, there was a span of 16 bases. Germline V gene data show CDR1 as MNHNS and CDR2 as SASEGT. CDR3 region: CASSELAREWKTQYF. The DNA for the CDR3 is TGTGCCAGCAGTGAATTAGCTCGGGAGTGGAAGACCCAGTACTTC.

The gene calls are TRBV6-5 and TRBJ1-1, with D possibly TRBD1 on 6 matching bases. This CDR3 region has 15 residues. V was trimmed by 6 bases and J by 11 bases, leaving 25 bases between them. The germline V gene encodes CDR1 MNHEY and CDR2 SVGAGI. CDR3 in DNA: TGTGCCAGCAGACAGGGCATTGGCAGGGTCGGCGAGGCTTTCTTT. Its protein product is CASRQGIGRVGEAFF.